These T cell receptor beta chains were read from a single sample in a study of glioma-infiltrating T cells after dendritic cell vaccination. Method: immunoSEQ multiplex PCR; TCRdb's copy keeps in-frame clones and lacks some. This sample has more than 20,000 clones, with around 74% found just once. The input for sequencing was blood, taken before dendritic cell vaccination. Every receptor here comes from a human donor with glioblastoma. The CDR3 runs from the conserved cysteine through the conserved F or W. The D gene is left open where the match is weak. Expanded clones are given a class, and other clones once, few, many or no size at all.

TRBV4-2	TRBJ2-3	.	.	TGTGCCAGCAGCCAAGTCATGTTAGCTGCAGATACGCAGTATTTT	CASSQVMLAADTQYF
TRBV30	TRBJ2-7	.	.	TGTGCCTGGAGTGTACCTCTAACAGTCGACGAGCAGTACTTC	CAWSVPLTVDEQYF
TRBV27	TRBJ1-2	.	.	TGTGCCAGCAGTTTAGGCGGGCAACCGTATGGCTACACCTTC	CASSLGGQPYGYTF
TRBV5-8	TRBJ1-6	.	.	TGTGCCAGCAGCTACGGGGGGAGAGATTCACCCCTCCACTTT	CASSYGGRDSPLHF
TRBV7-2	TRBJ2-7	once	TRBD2	TGTGCCAGCAGCTTATCCAGGGTAGCGGGAAAGTACGAGCAGTACTTC	CASSLSRVAGKYEQYF
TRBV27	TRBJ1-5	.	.	TGTGCCAGCAGTTTTACAGGCGGGGGGTATAGCAATCAGCCCCAGCATTTT	CASSFTGGGYSNQPQHF
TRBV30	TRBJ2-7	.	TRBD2	TGTGCCTGGAGTGATTTGGCTAGCGGATTTAACTCCTACGAGCAGTACTTC	CAWSDLASGFNSYEQYF
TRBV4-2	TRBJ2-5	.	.	TGTGCCAGCAGCCAAGATTTGGGAACAGGGTCGGGGACCCAGTACTTC	CASSQDLGTGSGTQYF
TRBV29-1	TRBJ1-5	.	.	TGCAGCGCCCGGACTGGGGGCAATCAGCCCCAGCATTTT	CSARTGGNQPQHF
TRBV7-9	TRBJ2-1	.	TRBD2	TGTGCCAGCAGCCCCCTCAGCGGGAGGGTTAACAATGAGCAGTTCTTC	CASSPLSGRVNNEQFF
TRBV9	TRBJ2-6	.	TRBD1	TGTGCCAGCAGCCTCCATCACAGGGGGCCTGGGGCCAACGTCCTGACTTTC	CASSLHHRGPGANVLTF
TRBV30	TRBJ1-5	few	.	TGTGCCTGGATGGGGGCGGCGGGCAATCAGCCCCAGCATTTT	CAWMGAAGNQPQHF
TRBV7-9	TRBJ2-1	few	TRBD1	TGTGCCAGCAGCCGGACAGGGTTTCTAGTCTATGAGCAGTTCTTC	CASSRTGFLVYEQFF
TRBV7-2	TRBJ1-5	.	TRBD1	TGTGCCAGCAGCCGGACAGGTGCCAACTGGCCCCAGCATTTT	CASSRTGANWPQHF
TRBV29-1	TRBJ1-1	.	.	TGCAGCGTTGTTCCACTCCTGAGGCCTCCTGAAGCTTTCTTT	CSVVPLLRPPEAFF
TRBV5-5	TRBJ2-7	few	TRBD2	TGTGCCAGCAGAACGGGACTAGCGGGAGGGCGGGCCTACGAGCAGTACTTC	CASRTGLAGGRAYEQYF
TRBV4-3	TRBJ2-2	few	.	TGCGCCAGCAGCCAAGACCCTCCGGGACACATAACCGGGGAGCTGTTTTTT	CASSQDPPGHITGELFF
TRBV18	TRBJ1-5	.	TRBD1	TGTGCCAGCTCACCGGGACAGGGCTATCAGCCCCAGCATTTT	CASSPGQGYQPQHF
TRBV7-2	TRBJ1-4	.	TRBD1	TGTGCCAGCAGCTTGGGGACAGGGGCCGTTCACACTAATGAAAAACTGTTTTTT	CASSLGTGAVHTNEKLFF
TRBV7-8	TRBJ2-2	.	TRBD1	TGTGCCAGCAGCCCTTCAGGGGGTCGGTCCGGGGAGCTGTTTTTT	CASSPSGGRSGELFF
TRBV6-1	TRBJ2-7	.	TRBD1	TGTGCCAGCAGCGAGGGGGCCACGTACGAGCAGTACTTC	CASSEGATYEQYF
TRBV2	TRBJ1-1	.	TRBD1	TGTGCCAGCAACTCGGGGACAGGGCTGACTGAAGCTTTCTTT	CASNSGTGLTEAFF
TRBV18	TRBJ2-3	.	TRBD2	TGTGCCAGCTCACCAAATTGGGCTAGCGGATCAGATACGCAGTATTTT	CASSPNWASGSDTQYF
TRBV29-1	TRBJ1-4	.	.	TGCAGCGTAAAGGGAGGATCTAATGAAAAACTGTTTTTT	CSVKGGSNEKLFF
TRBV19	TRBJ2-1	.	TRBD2	TGTGCCAGTAGTATCTTTAGCGGGCGCTCCTACAATGAGCAGTTCTTC	CASSIFSGRSYNEQFF
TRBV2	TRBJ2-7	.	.	TGTGCCAGCAGGCCTACAGGCGGCTCCTACGAGCAGTACTTC	CASRPTGGSYEQYF
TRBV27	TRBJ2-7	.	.	TGTGCCAGCAGCGGGGACTCTCAACACAACGAGCAGTACTTC	CASSGDSQHNEQYF
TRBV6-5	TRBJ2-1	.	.	TGTGCCAGCAGTTACCCTAGAACGGATGAGCAGTTCTTC	CASSYPRTDEQFF
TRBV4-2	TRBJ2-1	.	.	TGTGCCAGCAGCCAAGGTCTCCCCCTAATTAGCGAGTACAATGAGCAGTTCTTC	CASSQGLPLISEYNEQFF
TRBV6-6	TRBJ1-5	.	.	TGTGCCAGCAGTTACCAGTATAGCAATCAGCCCCAGCATTTT	CASSYQYSNQPQHF
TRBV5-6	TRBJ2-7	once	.	TGTGCCAGCAGCTCGGGACTCAACTACGAGCAGTACTTC	CASSSGLNYEQYF
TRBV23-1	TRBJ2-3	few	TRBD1	TGCGCCAGCAGGGAAGGCGGGGACAGGGGGATCTCAGATACGCAGTATTTT	CASREGGDRGISDTQYF
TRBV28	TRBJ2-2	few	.	TGTGCCAGCAGTTTATTCTACACCGGGGAGCTGTTTTTT	CASSLFYTGELFF
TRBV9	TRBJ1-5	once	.	TGTGCCAGCAGCGTCGATGAGTATAGCAATCAGCCCCAGCATTTT	CASSVDEYSNQPQHF